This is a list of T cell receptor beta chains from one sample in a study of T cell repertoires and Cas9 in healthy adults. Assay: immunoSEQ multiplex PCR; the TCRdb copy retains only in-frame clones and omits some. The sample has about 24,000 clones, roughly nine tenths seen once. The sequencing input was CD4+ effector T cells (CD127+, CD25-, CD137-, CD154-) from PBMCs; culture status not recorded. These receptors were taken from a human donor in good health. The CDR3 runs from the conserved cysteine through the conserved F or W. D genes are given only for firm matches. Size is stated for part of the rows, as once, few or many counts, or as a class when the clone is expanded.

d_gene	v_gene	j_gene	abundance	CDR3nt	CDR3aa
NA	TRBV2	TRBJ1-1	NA	TGTGCCAGCAGATTGCGCCTCGGGAGCTGGGGTAACACTGAAGCTTTCTTT	CASRLRLGSWGNTEAFF
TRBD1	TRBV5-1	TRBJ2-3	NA	TGCGCCAGCAGCTTGGGACAGGGAATAGGGACAGATACGCAGTATTTT	CASSLGQGIGTDTQYF
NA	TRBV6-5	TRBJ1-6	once	TGTGCCAGCAGTTACACGGTTGAACAGATACTCCACTTT	CASSYTVEQILHF
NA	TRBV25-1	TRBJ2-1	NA	TGTGCCAGCTGCCCCGCCTTGACAGGAGCCAATGAGCAGTTCTTC	CASCPALTGANEQFF
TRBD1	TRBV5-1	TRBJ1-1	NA	TGCGCCAGCAGTCTTGGACAACAGGGGGTGAACACTGAAGCTTTCTTT	CASSLGQQGVNTEAFF
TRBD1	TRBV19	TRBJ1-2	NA	TGTGCCAGTAGTATACCTGACCGGCAGGGGGCACGAGGCTACACCTTC	CASSIPDRQGARGYTF
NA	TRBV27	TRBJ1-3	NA	TGTGCCAGCAGTTTAGATCCCAGCTCTGGAAACACCATATATTTT	CASSLDPSSGNTIYF
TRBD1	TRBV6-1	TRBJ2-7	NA	TGTGCCAGCAGTGTAGGACAGGGTTTGGCCTACGAGCAGTACTTC	CASSVGQGLAYEQYF
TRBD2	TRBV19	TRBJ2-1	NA	TGTGCCAGTAGTACCGGCGGGGGGGCCGGGGAGCAGTTCTTC	CASSTGGGAGEQFF
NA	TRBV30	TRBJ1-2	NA	TGTGCCTGGAGTTTTCGGGGGGTTTATGGCTACACCTTC	CAWSFRGVYGYTF
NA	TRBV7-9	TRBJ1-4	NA	TGTGCCAGCAGCTCCGGGACACTGAGGGGCCTAACTAATGAAAAACTGTTTTTT	CASSSGTLRGLTNEKLFF
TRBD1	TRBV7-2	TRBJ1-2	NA	TGTGCCAGCAGCTTAGCGGCTACCAGACAGGGAACTAACTATGGCTACACCTTC	CASSLAATRQGTNYGYTF